Listed here are 27 T cell receptor beta chains from one sample, sequenced in a study of CD8 T cells in ankylosing spondylitis. TCRdb re-analysed the 5' RACE reads in MiXCR, keeping a single row per CDR3 protein. The data show about 170,000 distinct CDR3 sequences, with around 16% seen just once and roughly 7.7% held by the top ten. The source material was blood, either unsorted or a sorted T cell fraction (not recorded which). The origin of the receptors is a male donor with ankylosing spondylitis or in good health (not recorded which).

The chain links TRBV5-1 to TRBJ2-1; D gene unclear. CDR1 is SGHRS and CDR2 is YFSETQ in the germline V gene. The CDR3 contains 13 residues. With 0 bases removed from V and 9 bases from J, the gap between germline ends came to 10 bases. The CDR3 loop is CASSLGPSVEQFF. The CDR3 nucleotides read TGCGCCAGCAGCTTGGGCCCTAGTGTTGAGCAGTTCTTC. Full variable domain (remainder filled in from reference TRBV5-1 and TRBJ2-1): KAGVTQTPRYLIKTRGQQVTLSCSPISGHRSVSWYQQTPGQGLQFLFEYFSETQRNKGNFPGRFSGRQFSNSRSEMNVSTLELGDSALYLCASSLGPSVEQFFGPGTRLTVL.

The chain has TRBV12-3 or TRBV12-4 and TRBJ2-4; D is undetermined. V gave up 8 bases and J gave up 0 bases, with 11 bases separating them. The CDR3 extends over 14 amino acids. This CDR3 reads CASGRLLAKNIQYF. The CDR3 nucleotides are TGTGCCAGCGGCCGGCTCCTAGCCAAAAACATTCAGTACTTC.

V and J are TRBV5-1 and TRBJ2-3, with D perhaps matching TRBD2 (5 bases). This CDR3 has 13 residues. V was clipped by 7 bases and J by 6 bases, with 15 bases between them. Germline assignment: CDR1 SGHRS and CDR2 YFSETQ. The CDR3 loop reads CASGLRTRDTQYF. DNA for the CDR3: TGCGCCAGCGGACTGAGAACTAGGGATACGCAGTATTTT.

This clonotype was counted ten times or more. J is TRBJ1-5 and V is TRBV20-1; TRBD1 is a possible D gene (6 bases). This CDR3 has 14 residues. Germline CDR1 reads DFQATT; CDR2 reads SNEGSKA (reference sequence). Trimming pared 3 bases from V and 0 bases from J, leaving 9 bases between. The CDR3 DNA reads as TGCAGTGCTAGCCCCAGGGGTAGCAATCAGCCCCAGCATTTT. This sequence encodes CSASPRGSNQPQHF.

This clonotype appeared many times. The rearrangement joins TRBV27 to TRBJ2-1; 9 nucleotides align to TRBD1. The germline CDR1 and CDR2 sequences are MNHEY and SMNVEV (reference sequence). The CDR3 is made up of 15 amino acids. V lost 3 bases to trimming and J lost 9 bases; unmatched junction nucleotides: 9. Here the CDR3 DNA reads TGTGCCAGCAGTTTCCCGGGACAGGGACCTTCTGAGCAGTTCTTC. It codes for CASSFPGQGPSEQFF.

This clonotype has only a few counts. This chain links TRBV5-4 with TRBJ2-6; either TRBD1 or TRBD2 may fit D (6 bases each). V gave up 3 bases and J gave up 3 bases, with 13 bases separating them. The CDR3 runs 16 residues. From germline, CDR1 is SGHNT and CDR2 YYREEE (reference sequence). CDR3 loop: CASSWGALGGANVLTF. CDR3 nucleotides: TGTGCCAGCAGCTGGGGGGCCTTAGGTGGGGCCAACGTCCTGACTTTC.

Many counts were recorded for this clonotype. The genes are TRBV12-3 or TRBV12-4 and TRBJ1-1; D remains unclear. Trimming removed 6 bases at V and 6 bases at J, with 17 bases between. The CDR3 length is 14 residues. In DNA, the CDR3 is TGTGCCAGCAGCCCATTGCTCGGTAGCCCTGAAGCTTTCTTT. Translation gives CASSPLLGSPEAFF.

A remark on this clonotype: A read error is possible here, since a much larger clone lies one base away. The rearrangement uses TRBV9 and TRBJ2-7, with TRBD2 matching 11 bases. CDR1 is SGDLS, CDR2 YYNGEE, per germline. The CDR3 runs 16 residues. CDR3 in DNA: TGTGCCACCAGCGTAGGGGGGACTAGCGGCCTCTACGAGCAGTACTTC. This gives the protein CATSVGGTSGLYEQYF.

The CDR3 is CASTGNSYEQYF. As DNA, the CDR3 is TGTGCCAGCACCGGGAACAGCTACGAGCAGTACTTC. This chain links TRBV28 with TRBJ2-7; weak D call: TRBD2 (5 bases). Looked up from germline, CDR1 is MDHEN and CDR2 is SYDVKM. V gave up 7 bases and J gave up 3 bases, with 10 bases separating them. The CDR3 has 12 amino acids.

V gene TRBV27 combines with J gene TRBJ1-5, with 11 bases aligning to TRBD1. The ends lost 5 bases at V and 6 bases at J; junction bases unmatched: 6. Germline CDR1 MNHEY, CDR2 SMNVEV (reference sequence). This CDR3 comprises 15 residues. The CDR3 DNA is TGTGCCAGCAGTCCCGGACAGGGGGCCGGTCAGCCCCAGCATTTT. Protein: CASSPGQGAGQPQHF.

This clonotype was counted many times. The chain joins TRBV20-1 to TRBJ2-1; 7 bases match TRBD1. CDR3 size: 14 residues. The V and J ends lost 4 bases and 8 bases, in that order; junction bases with no gene match: 11. Germline V lookup: CDR1 DFQATT, CDR2 SNEGSKA (reference sequence). The chain's CDR3 is CSATRGQLGDEQFF. Written as DNA, the CDR3 is TGCAGTGCTACTAGGGGGCAACTTGGGGATGAGCAGTTCTTC.

At least ten counts were recorded for this clonotype. The chain recombines TRBV20-1 with TRBJ1-5; D uncertain. The CDR3 consists of 11 residues. Deletions cut 3 bases from V and 2 bases from J, with 2 bases between. Germline CDR1 and CDR2: DFQATT and SNEGSKA (reference sequence). The DNA of the CDR3 is TGCAGTGCTAGTCGCAATCAGCCCCAGCATTTT. This encodes CSASRNQPQHF.

This clonotype turned up a few times. The CDR3 DNA sequence: TGTGCCAGTAGATCCGCGGGGAGCTCCTACAATGAGCAGTTCTTC. It translates to CASRSAGSSYNEQFF. The chain recombines TRBV28 with TRBJ2-1, with D perhaps TRBD2 (6 bases). The germline CDR1 and CDR2 sequences are MDHEN and SYDVKM. The V and J ends lost 9 bases and 0 bases respectively, with 15 bases between them. The CDR3 is 15 amino acids. Together with reference TRBV28 and TRBJ2-1, the CDR3 gives the full variable domain: DVKVTQSSRYLVKRTGEKVFLECVQDMDHENMFWYRQDPGLGLRLIYFSYDVKMKEKGDIPEGYSVSREKKERFSLILESASTNQTSMYLCASRSAGSSYNEQFFGPGTRLTVL.

This clonotype was detected a few times. The chain couples TRBV5-1 to TRBJ1-1; 10 bases are shared with TRBD1. V dropped 1 base and J dropped 1; count of bases not matched to a gene: 13. The CDR3 length is 19 residues. Germline-derived CDR1 and CDR2 are SGHRS and YFSETQ. The CDR3 DNA reads as TGCGCCAGCAGCTTGAGCACCCGGGACAGGGGACGCGGGAACACTGAAGCTTTCTTT. It encodes CASSLSTRDRGRGNTEAFF.

This clonotype was detected many times. This sequence joins TRBV5-5 and TRBJ1-6, with D possibly being TRBD1 (5 bases). Germline loops: CDR1 SGHKS, CDR2 YYEKEE (reference sequence). The CDR3 contains 16 residues. V dropped 1 base and J dropped 5 bases, with 13 bases sitting between them. The CDR3 loop reads CASSLLPGLDNSPLHF. The DNA of the CDR3 is TGTGCCAGCAGCTTGCTTCCAGGGTTGGATAATTCACCCCTCCACTTT.

This clonotype has more than one count but fewer than ten. The gene calls are TRBV27 and TRBJ1-5; 11 positions agree with TRBD1. The CDR3 contains 18 residues. Looked up from germline, CDR1 is MNHEY and CDR2 is SMNVEV (reference sequence). V dropped 0 bases and J dropped 0; count of bases not matched to a gene: 4. The CDR3 region is CASSLSGTGGNSNQPQHF. CDR3 nucleotides: TGTGCCAGCAGTTTATCGGGGACAGGGGGAAATAGCAATCAGCCCCAGCATTTT.

This clonotype occurred many times. The CDR3 is CSVDGDPTDTQYF. The CDR3 nucleotides read TGCAGCGTTGACGGAGACCCCACAGATACGCAGTATTTT. The V and J genes are TRBV29-1 and TRBJ2-3; D call uncertain. CDR3 length: 13 residues. The V end lost 3 bases, the J end lost 2 bases, and 9 bases lay between the germline ends. Germline lookup yields CDR1 SQVTM and CDR2 ANQGSEA.

At least ten counts were recorded for this clonotype. V and J are TRBV9 and TRBJ2-7; 8 positions match TRBD2. The CDR3 totals 14 residues. V gave up 3 bases and J gave up 5 bases; unmatched junction bases: 7. Germline lookup yields CDR1 SGDLS and CDR2 YYNGEE. The CDR3 protein is CASSGISGTHEQYF. CDR3 DNA sequence: TGTGCCAGCAGCGGTATTAGCGGGACCCACGAGCAGTACTTC.

Concerning this clonotype itself: This could be a read error, since a much larger clone is one nucleotide away. This chain connects TRBV4-2 to TRBJ2-3, with TRBD2 identical over 7 bases. The germline V gene encodes CDR1 LGHNA and CDR2 YNFKEQ. This CDR3 is built from 18 residues. This chain's CDR3 is CASSQSVVAGMSTETQYF. CDR3 coding DNA: TGTGCCAGCAGCCAAAGTGTGGTAGCGGGTATGAGCACAGAAACGCAGTATTTT.

Ten or more counts support this clonotype. The V call is TRBV20-1, the J call TRBJ2-3; no reliable D call. This CDR3 is 13 amino acids long. The germline V gene has CDR1 DFQATT and CDR2 SNEGSKA (reference sequence). V was shortened by 6 bases and J by 2 bases, with 12 bases between the two germline ends. The CDR3 nucleotides read TGCAGTGCCAGACGAGTCGACACAGATACGCAGTATTTT. Translated, it gives CSARRVDTDTQYF.

This clonotype was seen many times. CDR3 DNA: TGTGCCAGCTCACCACTCCAGGATGGCGGCTACACCTTC. Translating it yields CASSPLQDGGYTF. The J gene is TRBJ1-2, the V gene TRBV18, with D unresolved. The CDR3 runs to 13 residues. Germline CDR1 KGHSH, CDR2 LQKENI. V gave up 1 base and J gave up 8 bases, with 11 bases separating them. The entire variable domain, with the rest obtained from reference TRBV18 and TRBJ1-2, is as follows: NAGVMQNPRHLVRRRGQEARLRCSPMKGHSHVYWYRQLPEEGLKFMVYLQKENIIDESGMPKERFSAEFPKEGPSILRIQQVVRGDSAAYFCASSPLQDGGYTFGSGTRLTVV.

In its sample, this clonotype was seen a few times. The gene calls are TRBV29-1 and TRBJ2-3; D not certain. V was trimmed by 6 bases and J by 1 base, leaving 17 bases between them. The germline gives CDR1 SQVTM, CDR2 ANQGSEA. This CDR3 is 15 amino acids long. The CDR3 here is CSVEKVGSRTDTQYF. The CDR3 DNA reads TGCAGCGTGGAAAAAGTGGGCAGCCGCACAGATACGCAGTATTTT.

The chain recombines TRBV7-2 with TRBJ1-5; D unclear. The V end was cut by 3 bases, the J end by 0 bases, with 9 bases between. The CDR3 contains 15 residues. In germline, CDR1 is SGHTA, CDR2 FQGNSA. For the CDR3, the DNA is TGTGCCAGCAGCTTTTCAGGTCCTAGCAATCAGCCCCAGCATTTT. Protein sequence: CASSFSGPSNQPQHF.

This clonotype was observed a few times. This sequence joins TRBV10-3 and TRBJ2-1; 10 bases line up with TRBD2. CDR3 length: 16 amino acids. CDR1 ENHRY and CDR2 SYGVKD come from the germline V gene. J was trimmed by 6 bases and V by 1 base; bases with no gene match: 6. The CDR3 nucleotides read TGTGCCATCAGTGAGTTCAGCGGGAGGGCCTCCAATGAGCAGTTCTTC. Translation gives CAISEFSGRASNEQFF.

In this sample, this clonotype turned up many times. This sequence joins TRBV5-1 and TRBJ2-7, with D perhaps TRBD2 (6 bases). Trimming cost V 3 bases and J 4 bases, with 17 bases left between them. From germline, CDR1 is SGHRS and CDR2 YFSETQ. The CDR3 covers 15 residues. As DNA, the CDR3 is TGCGCCAGCAGCTGGGCCGCGGGGTGGGGATACGAGCAGTACTTC. Its protein product is CASSWAAGWGYEQYF.

This clonotype occurred a few times. This sequence joins TRBV6-6 and TRBJ2-7; 8 bases agree with TRBD1. This CDR3 has 13 amino acids. Per germline, CDR1 MNHNY and CDR2 SVGAGI (reference sequence). The V and J ends lost 9 bases and 0 bases, in that order; junction bases with no gene match: 4. This CDR3 reads CASNRGISYEQYF. Written as DNA, the CDR3 is TGTGCCAGTAACAGGGGGATCTCCTACGAGCAGTACTTC.

The rearrangement uses TRBV3-1 and TRBJ1-2; no clear D. V lost 3 bases and J lost 0, with 8 bases in between. The length of the CDR3 is 14 residues. Germline V CDR1 and CDR2: LGHDT, YNNKEL (reference sequence). This chain's CDR3 is CASSHRGSNYGYTF. In DNA form, the CDR3 reads TGTGCCAGCAGCCACAGAGGTTCTAACTATGGCTACACCTTC.